Reported below is one T cell receptor (beta chain). Its target is unknown. Researchers used the Oncomine TCR Beta short-read assay to sequence DNA from cultured CD4+ T cells. Genomic DNA extraction was carried out from cultured CD4+ T cells. TCRdb called the PCR reads again in MiXCR, with one record for every CDR3 protein. The table lists just under 9,000 distinct CDR3 sequences, around 56% of them singletons. Germline assignment: CDR1 MNHNS and CDR2 SASEGT. This CDR3 is built from 13 residues. Trimming removed 7 bases from V and 1 base from J, with 10 bases in between. These data come from a study of vaccination and CD4 T cells after COVID-19. Across the whole study: The convalescent population consisted of six males and four females, two of whom were of Hispanic ethnicity.

Noted treatment: roughly ten-day PBMC culture with coronavirus spike peptide pools or control peptides (ViraFEST assay). The TCR sequence derives from a human donor who had recovered from COVID-19. This chain joins TRBV6-1 and TRBJ1-1; D is undetermined. Input material: CD4+ T cells from blood, cultured in vitro. The CDR3 bases are TGTGCCAGCAAGGCGCCGTCGAACACTGAAGCTTTCTTT. Protein sequence: CASKAPSNTEAFF.